The rows below give T cell receptor beta chains drawn from one sample of a study of blood T cell repertoires in COVID-19. TCRdb's table, derived via immunoSEQ multiplex PCR, lists solely in-frame clones and lacks some. The sample includes 35,000 to 40,000 clones, about 88% of them seen just once. Sample: peripheral blood. The origin of the receptors is an older man with acute or convalescent COVID-19. Both conserved end residues are part of each CDR3. The D gene is left open where the match is weak. Part of the rows lack a size; the others show once, few, many or a class for expanded clones.

d_call j_call v_call clone_size cdr3_aa cdr3_nt
TRBD1 TRBJ2-7 TRBV5-1 NA CASSLLTGPGEQYF TGCGCCAGCAGCCTACTGACAGGGCCCGGGGAGCAGTACTTC
NA TRBJ2-2 TRBV7-9 NA CASSLDTNTGELFF TGTGCCAGCAGCTTAGACACGAACACCGGGGAGCTGTTTTTT
TRBD1 TRBJ2-2 TRBV7-9 NA CASSSYRGDAGELFF TGTGCCAGCAGCTCGTACAGGGGGGACGCCGGGGAGCTGTTTTTT
TRBD2 TRBJ2-7 TRBV19 NA CASSEETSGIYYEQYF TGTGCCAGTAGCGAGGAGACTAGCGGGATTTACTACGAGCAGTACTTC
NA TRBJ1-4 TRBV3-1/TRBV3-2 NA CASSQASEKLFF TGTGCCAGCAGCCAAGCCAGTGAAAAACTGTTTTTT
NA TRBJ1-1 TRBV4-2 NA CASSQERLDTEAFF TGTGCCAGCAGCCAAGAGCGGTTGGACACTGAAGCTTTCTTT
TRBD2 TRBJ2-5 TRBV27 NA CASSWTSAGGETQYF TGTGCCAGCAGTTGGACTAGCGCTGGTGGAGAGACCCAGTACTTC
TRBD1 TRBJ2-7 TRBV10-3 NA CAISEHAGTGESEQYF TGTGCCATCAGTGAGCACGCCGGGACAGGGGAATCCGAGCAGTACTTC
NA TRBJ2-1 TRBV10-2 NA CASSDIQGSSYEQFF TGCGCCAGCAGTGATATACAGGGCTCTTCGTATGAGCAGTTCTTC
NA TRBJ1-6 TRBV7-2 NA CASSLGRGARNSPLHF TGTGCCAGCAGCTTAGGGAGGGGCGCGAGGAATTCACCCCTCCACTTT
TRBD2 TRBJ2-7 TRBV4-2 once CASSQDLRGGLAEYEQYF TGTGCCAGCAGCCAAGATCTTAGAGGGGGACTAGCGGAATACGAGCAGTACTTC
NA TRBJ2-1 TRBV2 NA CASSPMGGGGNEQFF TGTGCCAGCAGTCCTATGGGGGGTGGAGGGAATGAGCAGTTCTTC
NA TRBJ2-2 TRBV25-1 NA CASSELVNTGELFF TGTGCCAGCAGTGAATTAGTCAACACCGGGGAGCTGTTTTTT
NA TRBJ2-3 TRBV7-2 NA CASSLKIEVTQYF TGTGCCAGCAGCTTAAAAATTGAGGTTACGCAGTATTTT
TRBD1 TRBJ2-7 TRBV27 NA CASSLGTGGTYEQYF TGTGCCAGCAGTTTAGGGACAGGGGGGACCTACGAGCAGTACTTC
NA TRBJ1-4 TRBV28 NA CASSLIHDNEKLFF TGTGCCAGCAGTTTAATACACGATAATGAAAAACTGTTTTTT
NA TRBJ2-3 TRBV5-1 NA CASRQYSTDTQYF TGCGCCAGCCGACAGTATAGCACAGATACGCAGTATTTT
TRBD1 TRBJ1-6 TRBV27 NA CASSSFGTGGRNSPLHF TGTGCCAGCAGTTCCTTCGGGACAGGGGGCAGGAATTCACCCCTCCACTTT
NA TRBJ2-5 TRBV19 once CASSRTTSKETQYF TGTGCCAGTAGTCGGACAACAAGTAAAGAGACCCAGTACTTC
TRBD1 TRBJ2-1 TRBV5-5 NA CASSIRTGGFNEQFF TGTGCCAGCAGCATACGGACAGGGGGCTTCAATGAGCAGTTCTTC
NA TRBJ2-3 TRBV5-5 NA CASSPGGRFRSDTQYF TGTGCCAGCAGTCCAGGAGGGCGTTTCAGATCAGATACGCAGTATTTT
TRBD2 TRBJ2-7 TRBV6-6 NA CASSQSGNSYEQYF TGTGCCAGCAGCCAAAGCGGGAACTCCTACGAGCAGTACTTC
NA TRBJ2-2 TRBV5-5 once CASSWTSNTGELFF TGTGCCAGCAGCTGGACATCGAACACCGGGGAGCTGTTTTTT